This passage covers 25 T cell receptor beta chains from one sample sequenced in a study of cytomegalovirus exposure and HLA in healthy donors. The PCR used 60 Vbeta and 13 Jbeta primers. Produced via immunoSEQ multiplex PCR; TCRdb's table is partial and in-frame only. The sample includes about 120,000 clones, more than 60% of them seen just once. Material for sequencing was PBMCs. The receptors were gathered from a man aged 35 to 55 in good health and CMV-seropositive.

The chain combines TRBV29-1 with TRBJ1-3; D is possibly TRBD1 (5 bases). Between the trimmed V and J ends, which lost 4 bases and 0 bases, there was a span of 10 bases. This CDR3 has 14 amino acids. Germline V gene data show CDR1 as SQVTM and CDR2 as ANQGSEA. The CDR3 nucleotides are TGCAGCGTTGGGGGACTGACCTCTGGAAACACCATATATTTT. It encodes CSVGGLTSGNTIYF.

The chain uses TRBV28 and TRBJ1-5, with 8 nucleotides matching TRBD1. Germline values: CDR1 MDHEN, CDR2 SYDVKM. V lost 4 bases and J lost 5; bases outside the gene matches: 4. This CDR3 is 14 amino acids long. This CDR3 is CASSWMTGDQPQHF. The DNA for the CDR3 is TGTGCCAGCAGTTGGATGACAGGGGATCAGCCCCAGCATTTT. Together with reference TRBV28 and TRBJ1-5, the CDR3 gives the full variable domain: DVKVTQSSRYLVKRTGEKVFLECVQDMDHENMFWYRQDPGLGLRLIYFSYDVKMKEKGDIPEGYSVSREKKERFSLILESASTNQTSMYLCASSWMTGDQPQHFGDGTRLSIL.

This chain connects TRBV7-8 to TRBJ2-3, with 11 bases matching TRBD2. CDR1 and CDR2 (germline): SGHVS, FQNEAQ. Trimming took 5 bases from V and 3 from J; bases not matched to a gene: 10. The CDR3 is 17 residues long. This CDR3 is CASSLSGTSGSTDTQYF. CDR3 coding DNA: TGTGCCAGCAGCCTCTCGGGAACTAGCGGGAGTACAGATACGCAGTATTTT.

This clone was observed a single time. The chain carries TRBV7-2 and TRBJ1-4; the D gene is possibly TRBD1 (5 bases). V lost 1 base, J lost 2 bases, and 8 bases lay in between. This CDR3 is 15 amino acids long. Germline values: CDR1 SGHTA, CDR2 FQGNSA. CDR3 sequence reads: CASSLVRGTNEKLFF. CDR3 DNA: TGTGCCAGCAGCTTAGTCCGGGGGACTAATGAAAAACTGTTTTTT. Complete variable domain (other parts from reference TRBV7-2 and TRBJ1-4): GAGVSQSPSNKVTEKGKDVELRCDPISGHTALYWYRQSLGQGLEFLIYFQGNSAPDKSGLPSDRFSAERTGGSVSTLTIQRTQQEDSAVYLCASSLVRGTNEKLFFGSGTQLSVL.

The CDR3, as DNA: TGTGCCAGCAGTTGGAGCGGGAGCGTAAGCAATCAGCCCCAGCATTTT. This gives the protein CASSWSGSVSNQPQHF. This sequence joins TRBV6-6 and TRBJ1-5; D not certain. Trimming removed 4 bases at V and 1 base at J, with 14 bases between. This CDR3 comprises 16 residues. Germline CDR1 reads MNHNY; CDR2 reads SVGAGI (reference sequence).

There are a few counts of this clone. CDR3 in DNA: TGTGCCAGCAGGACGACAGAAACTAATTCACCCCTCCACTTT. The encoded protein is CASRTTETNSPLHF. The chain employs TRBV2 and TRBJ1-6; D is possibly TRBD1 (5 bases). CDR3 length equals 14 residues. Germline V gene lookup returns CDR1 SNHLY and CDR2 FYNNEI. V gave up 6 bases and J gave up 6 bases, with 12 bases separating them.

The CDR3 reads CASTPLSGGEETQYF. The CDR3 DNA is TGTGCCAGCACCCCTTTATCAGGGGGCGAAGAGACCCAGTACTTC. The chain couples TRBV27 to TRBJ2-5, with TRBD1 identical over 8 bases. The CDR3 totals 15 residues. CDR1 is MNHEY and CDR2 is SMNVEV in the germline V gene (reference sequence). The J segment lost 3 bases and the V segment lost 7 bases, leaving 10 bases of the junction unmatched.

The CDR3 coding sequence is TGTGCCAGCAGTCCGGGACAGGGGCCCAATGAGCAGTTCTTC. This translates into CASSPGQGPNEQFF. This chain uses TRBV11-3 with TRBJ2-1; 10 bases line up with TRBD1. V was clipped by 6 bases and J by 6 bases; unmatched bases: 5. This CDR3 is 14 amino acids long. Germline lookup yields CDR1 SGHNT and CDR2 YENEEA.

The chain couples TRBV9 to TRBJ1-2; D unclear. This CDR3 spans 12 amino acids. V was shortened by 3 bases and J by 3 bases, with 6 bases between the two germline ends. Looked up from germline, CDR1 is SGDLS and CDR2 is YYNGEE. The DNA for the CDR3 is TGTGCCAGCAGCGACCAGGACTATGGCTACACCTTC. Residues: CASSDQDYGYTF.

The rearrangement links TRBV2 to TRBJ1-2; D is uncertain. The CDR3 spans 15 residues. V lost 2 bases and J 4 bases, leaving 14 bases between the germline ends. Germline CDR1 SNHLY, CDR2 FYNNEI. The CDR3 DNA is TGTGCCAGCAGTGAACAGGCCAAGAGTCCCTATGGCTACACCTTC. The encoded protein is CASSEQAKSPYGYTF.

CDR3 in amino acids: CASSYLGGANYGYTF. In DNA form, the CDR3 reads TGTGCCAGCAGTTACTTAGGGGGAGCTAACTATGGCTACACCTTC. The chain couples TRBV6-5 to TRBJ1-2, with a weak D call TRBD1 (6 bases). The germline V and J ends were trimmed by 1 base and 0 bases, with 9 bases remaining between them. The CDR3 spans 15 residues. Germline CDR1 and CDR2: MNHEY and SVGAGI.

This clone has a handful of counts. The chain couples TRBV25-1 to TRBJ2-7; 7 bases are shared with TRBD2. CDR3 length: 14 residues. J lost 0 bases, V lost 6 bases, and 5 bases had no gene match. The V gene's germline CDR1 is MGHDK and CDR2 SYGVNS. CDR3 region: CASRAGDSSYEQYF. Written as DNA, the CDR3 is TGTGCCAGCAGGGCGGGGGATAGCTCCTACGAGCAGTACTTC.

Written as DNA, the CDR3 is TGTGCCAGCAGTTACGGACAGGGACGAGAGACCCAGTACTTC. Amino acids: CASSYGQGRETQYF. V gene TRBV28 combines with J gene TRBJ2-5; 8 nucleotides align to TRBD1. CDR3 length: 14 amino acids. Losses at the gene ends were 4 bases for V and 4 bases for J; bases not matched to a gene: 5. CDR1 is MDHEN and CDR2 is SYDVKM in the germline V gene.

The V call is TRBV4-1, the J call TRBJ2-5, with D possibly matching TRBD1 (6 bases). Germline V lookup: CDR1 MGHRA, CDR2 YSYEKL. Trimming removed 2 bases at V and 3 bases at J, with 19 bases between. The CDR3 runs 17 residues. The DNA for the CDR3 is TGCGCCAGCAGCCAATCCCCAGGACAGCCGAGGAAAGAGACCCAGTACTTC. Translating it yields CASSQSPGQPRKETQYF.

There are a few counts of this clone. The V and J genes are TRBV9 and TRBJ2-7; 7 bases line up with TRBD2. The CDR3 runs to 15 residues. V lost 4 bases and J lost 3; bases outside the gene matches: 10. Germline CDR1 is SGDLS and CDR2 is YYNGEE. The CDR3 is CASSRGGQTNYEQYF. CDR3 coding DNA: TGTGCCAGCAGCAGGGGAGGGCAGACTAACTACGAGCAGTACTTC.

The V call is TRBV19, the J call TRBJ1-6, with D tentatively TRBD1 (6 bases). Germline CDR1 LNHDA, CDR2 SQIVND (reference sequence). This CDR3 is 13 amino acids long. Trimming left V 6 bases short and J 9 bases short, with 12 bases between. Here the CDR3 reads CASSTYRASPLHF. The CDR3 DNA reads as TGTGCCAGTAGCACATACAGGGCTTCACCCCTCCACTTT.

The V gene is TRBV5-4, the J gene TRBJ1-1; 8 nucleotides align to TRBD1. The CDR3 sequence is 15 residues long. V dropped 0 bases and J dropped 1; count of bases not matched to a gene: 2. The germline gives CDR1 SGHNT, CDR2 YYREEE (reference sequence). The CDR3 DNA reads as TGTGCCAGCAGCTTGGCCGGGACAGGGAACACTGAAGCTTTCTTT. Translating it yields CASSLAGTGNTEAFF.

V is TRBV2 and J is TRBJ2-2; D uncertain. Germline CDR1 SNHLY, CDR2 FYNNEI. The ends were cut back, 6 bases at V and 4 bases at J, with 6 bases in the middle. CDR3 length equals 12 residues. This CDR3 reads CASRYFTGELFF. CDR3 DNA: TGTGCCAGCAGGTATTTCACCGGGGAGCTGTTTTTT. Looking up the rest from reference TRBV2 and TRBJ2-2 gives the full variable domain: EPEVTQTPSHQVTQMGQEVILRCVPISNHLYFYWYRQILGQKVEFLVSFYNNEISEKSEIFDDQFSVERPDGSNFTLKIRSTKLEDSAMYFCASRYFTGELFFGEGSRLTVL.

V is TRBV27 and J is TRBJ2-7; 7 nucleotides match TRBD1. This CDR3 comprises 17 residues. Losses at the gene ends were 2 bases for V and 0 bases for J; bases not matched to a gene: 10. Germline V gene lookup returns CDR1 MNHEY and CDR2 SMNVEV (reference sequence). The DNA for the CDR3 is TGTGCCAGCAGTTTAAGGGAACCGGGACAGACCTCCTACGAGCAGTACTTC. As protein: CASSLREPGQTSYEQYF.

The chain links TRBV18 to TRBJ2-3; TRBD2 matches 12 bases. CDR3 size: 18 residues. Germline V CDR1 and CDR2: KGHSH, LQKENI. After removal of 5 bases from V and 0 bases from J, the junction contained 9 bases not matched to a gene. The CDR3 DNA reads TGTGCCAGCTCAACAGTGACTAGCGGGGGATTTAGCACAGATACGCAGTATTTT. It specifies CASSTVTSGGFSTDTQYF.

The chain couples TRBV5-1 to TRBJ1-1; D may be TRBD1 (5 bases). This CDR3 has 14 residues. Trimming took 2 bases from V and 1 from J, leaving 9 bases between them. Germline loops: CDR1 SGHRS, CDR2 YFSETQ. Here the CDR3 reads CASSLGARNTEAFF. CDR3 nucleotides: TGCGCCAGCAGCTTAGGGGCGAGGAACACTGAAGCTTTCTTT.

V is TRBV7-3 and J is TRBJ2-5; 8 nucleotides agree with TRBD1. Unmatched junction bases numbered 4, after V lost 2 bases and J lost 5 bases. Germline CDR1 SGHTA, CDR2 FQGTGA. The CDR3 has 14 amino acids. The CDR3, as DNA: TGTGCCAGCAGCTTACAGGGGGCGCGGGAGACCCAGTACTTC. It translates to CASSLQGARETQYF.

This clone was detected once. The chain joins TRBV19 to TRBJ2-1; TRBD2 matches at 7 bases. The germline gives CDR1 LNHDA, CDR2 SQIVND (reference sequence). V lost 4 bases to trimming and J lost 2 bases; unmatched junction nucleotides: 11. The CDR3 length is 17 residues. The CDR3 nucleotides read TGTGCCAGTAGTAGTGTGGTAGCGGGCCTTACCTACAATGAGCAGTTCTTC. Its translation: CASSSVVAGLTYNEQFF. Using reference TRBV19 and TRBJ2-1 for the parts outside the CDR3, the full variable domain is DGGITQSPKYLFRKEGQNVTLSCEQNLNHDAMYWYRQDPGQGLRLIYYSQIVNDFQKGDIAEGYSVSREKKESFPLTVTSAQKNPTAFYLCASSSVVAGLTYNEQFFGPGTRLTVL.

CDR3 protein: CAIGSGAGGYQETQYF. CDR3 DNA sequence: TGTGCCATCGGGAGTGGGGCAGGGGGATACCAAGAGACCCAGTACTTC. The chain uses TRBV10-3 and TRBJ2-5; 7 nucleotides match TRBD1. V shed 8 bases, J shed 0 bases, and the junction held 12 bases outside the gene matches. This CDR3 is built from 16 residues. Per the germline V gene, CDR1 is ENHRY and CDR2 is SYGVKD.

This clone came up a few times. The rearrangement links TRBV7-9 to TRBJ2-1; D is uncertain. There are 16 residues in the CDR3. Per the germline V gene, CDR1 is SEHNR and CDR2 is FQNEAQ (reference sequence). V was pared by 4 bases and J by 4 bases, with 17 bases between. CDR3 nucleotide sequence: TGTGCCAGCAGCTCCTCGACCCGTGAGGTGTACAATGAGCAGTTCTTC. Translation gives CASSSSTREVYNEQFF.